A single sample gave rise to the 11 T cell receptor beta chains below, sequenced in a study of T cell responses to AZD1222 COVID-19 vaccine. The data were produced by immunoSEQ multiplex PCR, yet TCRdb's version contains in-frame clones alone and is incomplete. The sample lists 150,000 to 200,000 clones; around 93% were seen once. The specimen was peripheral blood, collected on day 0 of AZD1222 vaccination. The source of these receptors is an adult in good health.

The chain has TRBV5-6 and TRBJ2-5; D is ambiguous. Germline V gives CDR1 SGHDT, CDR2 YYEEEE. V lost 4 bases and J 5 bases, leaving 12 bases between the germline ends. The CDR3 extends over 13 amino acids. The CDR3 reads CASSRTRFETQYF. As DNA, the CDR3 is TGTGCCAGCAGCCGGACCCGTTTCGAGACCCAGTACTTC. The complete variable domain, with remaining parts taken from reference TRBV5-6 and TRBJ2-5, reads DAGVTQSPTHLIKTRGQQVTLRCSPKSGHDTVSWYQQALGQGPQFIFQYYEEEERQRGNFPDRFSGHQFPNYSSELNVNALLLGDSALYLCASSRTRFETQYFGPGTRLLVL.

V and J are TRBV28 and TRBJ1-5; TRBD1 matches 8 bases. V lost 3 bases to trimming and J lost 3 bases; unmatched junction nucleotides: 13. The CDR3 consists of 18 residues. From germline, CDR1 is MDHEN and CDR2 SYDVKM. This CDR3 is CASSFFSVRQGINQPQHF. CDR3 DNA: TGTGCCAGCAGTTTTTTTTCTGTGCGACAGGGGATCAATCAGCCCCAGCATTTT.

The chain recombines TRBV28 with TRBJ1-2; TRBD1 agrees at 7 bases. The CDR3 is 13 residues long. Germline CDR1 reads MDHEN; CDR2 reads SYDVKM. With V trimmed by 10 bases and J by 4 bases, 9 bases remained unmatched. The CDR3 reads CATTWGQPYGYTF. CDR3 DNA sequence: TGTGCCACCACGTGGGGACAGCCCTATGGCTACACCTTC.

The V call is TRBV7-8, the J call TRBJ1-2; TRBD1 matches at 7 bases. Germline lookup yields CDR1 SGHVS and CDR2 FQNEAQ. The CDR3 length is 13 residues. J gave up 5 bases and V 5 bases, and 5 bases lay outside the gene matches. The CDR3 region has the DNA TGTGCCAGCAGCCGCGACAGGGTTTATGGCTACACCTTC. Its translation: CASSRDRVYGYTF.

V and J are TRBV25-1 and TRBJ1-3, with D unresolved. The CDR3 is made up of 14 amino acids. Germline V gives CDR1 MGHDK, CDR2 SYGVNS. V shed 4 bases and J shed 2 bases, with 9 bases lying between them. The CDR3 region is CASSAGVAGNTIYF. CDR3 nucleotide sequence: TGTGCCAGCAGTGCCGGGGTGGCTGGAAACACCATATATTTT. Drawing the rest from reference TRBV25-1 and TRBJ1-3, the complete variable domain is EADIYQTPRYLVIGTGKKITLECSQTMGHDKMYWYQQDPGMELHLIHYSYGVNSTEKGDLSSESTVSRIRTEHFPLTLESARPSHTSQYLCASSAGVAGNTIYFGEGSWLTVV.

The CDR3 loop is CASSLAGQGYQPQHF. CDR3 in DNA: TGTGCCAGCAGTTTAGCGGGACAGGGGTACCAGCCCCAGCATTTT. This chain connects TRBV27 to TRBJ1-5; 10 bases fit TRBD1. This CDR3 has 15 residues. The V segment lost 2 bases and the J segment 7 bases; nucleotides outside the gene matches: 5. Germline CDR1 MNHEY, CDR2 SMNVEV (reference sequence).

The V gene is TRBV7-8, the J gene TRBJ1-2; D call uncertain. The CDR3 has 14 residues. V gave up 8 bases and J gave up 5 bases, with 18 bases separating them. Germline CDR1 SGHVS, CDR2 FQNEAQ. As DNA, the CDR3 is TGTGCCAGCGGAAATCGGTTCGGTTCATATGGCTACACCTTC. This translates into CASGNRFGSYGYTF.

This sequence joins TRBV5-6 and TRBJ2-1; D perhaps matches TRBD2 (6 bases). The CDR3 is 14 residues long. Germline lookup yields CDR1 SGHDT and CDR2 YYEEEE. Between the trimmed V and J ends, which lost 0 bases and 6 bases, there was a span of 10 bases. The CDR3 reads CASSLGEALNEQFF. CDR3 DNA sequence: TGTGCCAGCAGCTTGGGGGAGGCTCTCAATGAGCAGTTCTTC. Combining the CDR3 with reference TRBV5-6 and TRBJ2-1 gives the whole variable domain DAGVTQSPTHLIKTRGQQVTLRCSPKSGHDTVSWYQQALGQGPQFIFQYYEEEERQRGNFPDRFSGHQFPNYSSELNVNALLLGDSALYLCASSLGEALNEQFFGPGTRLTVL.

The V call is TRBV19, the J call TRBJ2-2, with 15 bases fitting TRBD2. Germline V lookup: CDR1 LNHDA, CDR2 SQIVND (reference sequence). Unmatched junction bases numbered 6, after V lost 7 bases and J lost 6 bases. The CDR3 extends over 16 amino acids. The CDR3 DNA follows: TGTGCCAGTACCCTTGGGACTAGCGGGAGGTCCGGGGAGCTGTTTTTT. Translating gives CASTLGTSGRSGELFF.

The chain couples TRBV3-1 (or the pseudogene TRBV3-2) to TRBJ2-7; 12 bases agree with TRBD1. The CDR3 length is 16 residues. V was clipped by 6 bases and J by 5 bases; unmatched bases: 11. Germline lookup yields CDR1 LGHDT and CDR2 YNNKEL (reference sequence). CDR3 nucleotides: TGTGCCAGCAGTCCAGTACCGGGACAGGGGGCCCACGAGCAGTACTTC. Protein product: CASSPVPGQGAHEQYF.

In nucleotides, the CDR3 is TGTGCCAGCAGCTTGGTGGTAGCGGGAGGGACCGGGGAGCTGTTTTTT. Its protein product is CASSLVVAGGTGELFF. The rearrangement uses TRBV5-6 and TRBJ2-2; 11 bases are a match to TRBD2. Trimming removed 0 bases from V and 5 bases from J; junction bases left unmatched: 3. The CDR3 extends over 16 amino acids. The germline V gene encodes CDR1 SGHDT and CDR2 YYEEEE.